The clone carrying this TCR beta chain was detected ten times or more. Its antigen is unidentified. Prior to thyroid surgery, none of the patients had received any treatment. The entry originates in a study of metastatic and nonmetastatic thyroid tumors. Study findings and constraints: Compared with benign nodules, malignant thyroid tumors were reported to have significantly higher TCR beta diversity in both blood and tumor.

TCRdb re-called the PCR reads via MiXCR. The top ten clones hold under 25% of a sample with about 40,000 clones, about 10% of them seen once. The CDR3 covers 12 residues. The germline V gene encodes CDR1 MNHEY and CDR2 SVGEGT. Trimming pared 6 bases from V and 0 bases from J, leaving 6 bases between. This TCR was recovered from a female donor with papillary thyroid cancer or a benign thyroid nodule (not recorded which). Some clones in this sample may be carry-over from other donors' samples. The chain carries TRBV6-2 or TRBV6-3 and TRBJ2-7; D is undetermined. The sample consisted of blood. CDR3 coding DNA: TGTGCCAGCAGAAACAGCTCCTACGAGCAGTACTTC. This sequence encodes CASRNSSYEQYF.